Given below is one T cell receptor beta chain in context. V trimming: 5 bases; J trimming: 8 bases; junction bases outside the gene matches: 2. Germline CDR1 MNHEY, CDR2 SVGAGI. The CDR3 sequence is 12 residues long. The table came from immunoSEQ multiplex PCR; TCRdb's copy has only in-frame clones and leaves some out. The table shows about 360,000 clones, with around nine tenths occurring only once. The sample belongs to a study of blood T cell repertoires in COVID-19. For the study at large: The cDNA or gDNA used as material had been derived from T cells, B-cell-depleted T cells, or PBMCs.

This sequence was found in a woman aged 60-70 years with COVID-19, enrolled during active disease. The source material was peripheral blood. The chain carries TRBV6-5 and TRBJ2-1; TRBD2 matches 8 bases. In DNA form, the CDR3 reads TGTGCCAGCAGTAACGGGGGGGATGAGCAGTTCTTC. Residues: CASSNGGDEQFF.